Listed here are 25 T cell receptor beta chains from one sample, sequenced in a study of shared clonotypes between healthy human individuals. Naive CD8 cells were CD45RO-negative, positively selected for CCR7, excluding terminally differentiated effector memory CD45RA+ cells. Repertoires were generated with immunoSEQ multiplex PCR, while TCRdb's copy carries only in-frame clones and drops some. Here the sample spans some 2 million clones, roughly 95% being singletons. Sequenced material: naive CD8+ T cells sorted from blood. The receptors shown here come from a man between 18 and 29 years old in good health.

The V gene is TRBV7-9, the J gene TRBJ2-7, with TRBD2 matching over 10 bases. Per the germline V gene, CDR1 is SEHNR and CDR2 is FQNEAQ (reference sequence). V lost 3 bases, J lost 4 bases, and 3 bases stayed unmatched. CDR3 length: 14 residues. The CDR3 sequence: CASSFTSGTYEQYF. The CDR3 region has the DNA TGTGCCAGCAGCTTTACTAGCGGGACTTACGAGCAGTACTTC.

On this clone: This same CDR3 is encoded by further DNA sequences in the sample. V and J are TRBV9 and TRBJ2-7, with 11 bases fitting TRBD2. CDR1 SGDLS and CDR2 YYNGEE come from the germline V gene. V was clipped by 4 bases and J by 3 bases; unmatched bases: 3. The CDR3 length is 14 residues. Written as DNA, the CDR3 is TGTGCCAGCAGCCTCACTAGCGGGGGCTACGAGCAGTACTTC. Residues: CASSLTSGGYEQYF.

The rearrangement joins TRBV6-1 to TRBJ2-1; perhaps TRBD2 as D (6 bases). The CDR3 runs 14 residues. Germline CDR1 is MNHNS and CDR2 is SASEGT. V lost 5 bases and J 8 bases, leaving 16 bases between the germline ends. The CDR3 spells CASSWTKSSDEQFF. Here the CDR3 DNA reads TGTGCCAGCAGTTGGACTAAATCGTCCGATGAGCAGTTCTTC.

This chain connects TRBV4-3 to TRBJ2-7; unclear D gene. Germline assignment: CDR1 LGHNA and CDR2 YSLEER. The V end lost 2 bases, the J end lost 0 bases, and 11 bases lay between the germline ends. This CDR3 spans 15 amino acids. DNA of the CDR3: TGCGCCAGCAGCCAATCCCCCTCGCCCTCCTACGAGCAGTACTTC. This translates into CASSQSPSPSYEQYF.

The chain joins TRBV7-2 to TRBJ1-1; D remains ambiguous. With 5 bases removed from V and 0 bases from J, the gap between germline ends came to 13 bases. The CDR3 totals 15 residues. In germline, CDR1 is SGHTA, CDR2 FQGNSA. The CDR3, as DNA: TGTGCCAGCAGCGCCGAACGGGCATTGAACACTGAAGCTTTCTTT. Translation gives CASSAERALNTEAFF.

The DNA of the CDR3 is TGTGCCAGCAGCGTAGACGGAAGCGGGAGGGCCCCAGATACGCAGTATTTT. As protein: CASSVDGSGRAPDTQYF. V is TRBV9 and J is TRBJ2-3; TRBD2 aligns across 10 bases. V dropped 0 bases and J dropped 4; count of bases not matched to a gene: 8. Germline V gene sequence: CDR1 SGDLS, CDR2 YYNGEE. The CDR3 runs to 17 residues. Variable domain in full (rest from reference TRBV9 and TRBJ2-3): DSGVTQTPKHLITATGQRVTLRCSPRSGDLSVYWYQQSLDQGLQFLIQYYNGEERAKGNILERFSAQQFPDLHSELNLSSLELGDSALYFCASSVDGSGRAPDTQYFGPGTRLTVL.

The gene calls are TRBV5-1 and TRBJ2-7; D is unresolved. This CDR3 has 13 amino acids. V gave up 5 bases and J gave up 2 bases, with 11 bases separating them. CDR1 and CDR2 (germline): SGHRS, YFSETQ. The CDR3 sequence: CASRVTAPYEQYF. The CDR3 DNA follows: TGCGCCAGCAGAGTAACAGCGCCCTACGAGCAGTACTTC.

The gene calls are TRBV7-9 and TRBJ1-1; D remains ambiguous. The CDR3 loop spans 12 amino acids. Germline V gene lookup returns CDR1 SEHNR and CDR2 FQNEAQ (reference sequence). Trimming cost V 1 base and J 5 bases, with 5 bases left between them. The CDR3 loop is CASSLGMTEAFF. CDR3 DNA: TGTGCCAGCAGCTTAGGGATGACTGAAGCTTTCTTT.

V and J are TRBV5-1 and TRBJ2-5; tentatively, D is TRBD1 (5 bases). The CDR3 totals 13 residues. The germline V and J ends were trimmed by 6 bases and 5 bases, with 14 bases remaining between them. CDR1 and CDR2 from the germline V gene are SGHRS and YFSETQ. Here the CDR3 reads CASTYQGRETQYF. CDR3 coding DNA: TGCGCCAGCACGTACCAGGGTCGGGAGACCCAGTACTTC. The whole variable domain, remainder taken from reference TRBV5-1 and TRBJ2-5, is KAGVTQTPRYLIKTRGQQVTLSCSPISGHRSVSWYQQTPGQGLQFLFEYFSETQRNKGNFPGRFSGRQFSNSRSEMNVSTLELGDSALYLCASTYQGRETQYFGPGTRLLVL.

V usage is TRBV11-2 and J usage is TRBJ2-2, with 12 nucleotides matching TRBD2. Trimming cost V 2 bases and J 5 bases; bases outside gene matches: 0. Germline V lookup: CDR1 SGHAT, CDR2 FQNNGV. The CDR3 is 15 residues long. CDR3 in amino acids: CASSLLAGGTGELFF. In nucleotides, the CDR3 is TGTGCCAGCAGCTTACTAGCGGGAGGGACCGGGGAGCTGTTTTTT.

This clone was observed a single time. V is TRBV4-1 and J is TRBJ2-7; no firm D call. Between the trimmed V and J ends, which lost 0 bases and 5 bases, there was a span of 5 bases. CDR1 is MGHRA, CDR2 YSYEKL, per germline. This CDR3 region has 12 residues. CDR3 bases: TGCGCCAGCAGCCAAGAAGGGAACGAGCAGTACTTC. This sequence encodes CASSQEGNEQYF.

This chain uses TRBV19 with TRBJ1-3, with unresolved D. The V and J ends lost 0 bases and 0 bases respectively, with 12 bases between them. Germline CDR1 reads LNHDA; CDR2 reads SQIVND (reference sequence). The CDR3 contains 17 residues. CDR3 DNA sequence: TGTGCCAGTAGTATAGATCTGGAGGTCTACTCTGGAAACACCATATATTTT. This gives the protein CASSIDLEVYSGNTIYF. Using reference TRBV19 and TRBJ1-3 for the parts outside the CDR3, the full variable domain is DGGITQSPKYLFRKEGQNVTLSCEQNLNHDAMYWYRQDPGQGLRLIYYSQIVNDFQKGDIAEGYSVSREKKESFPLTVTSAQKNPTAFYLCASSIDLEVYSGNTIYFGEGSWLTVV.

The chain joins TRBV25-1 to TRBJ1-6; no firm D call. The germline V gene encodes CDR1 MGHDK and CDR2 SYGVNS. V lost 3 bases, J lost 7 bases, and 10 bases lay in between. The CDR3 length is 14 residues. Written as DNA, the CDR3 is TGTGCCAGCAGTGATCAAGGACGGAATTCACCCCTCCACTTT. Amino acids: CASSDQGRNSPLHF.

The CDR3 bases are TGTGCCAGCAGTCCCAGGGGGGAAGGCTATGGCTACACCTTC. Its translation is CASSPRGEGYGYTF. The V gene is TRBV7-9, the J gene TRBJ1-2, with 7 bases matching TRBD1. V shed 6 bases, J shed 4 bases, and the junction held 8 bases outside the gene matches. The length of the CDR3 is 14 residues. The germline CDR1 and CDR2 sequences are SEHNR and FQNEAQ (reference sequence).

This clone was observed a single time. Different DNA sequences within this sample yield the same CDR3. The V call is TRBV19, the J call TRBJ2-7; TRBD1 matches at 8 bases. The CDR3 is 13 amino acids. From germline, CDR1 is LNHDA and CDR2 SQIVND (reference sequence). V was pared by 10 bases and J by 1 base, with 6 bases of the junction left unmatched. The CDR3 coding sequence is TGTGCCACCCGACAGGGGATGTCCTACGAGCAGTACTTC. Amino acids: CATRQGMSYEQYF.

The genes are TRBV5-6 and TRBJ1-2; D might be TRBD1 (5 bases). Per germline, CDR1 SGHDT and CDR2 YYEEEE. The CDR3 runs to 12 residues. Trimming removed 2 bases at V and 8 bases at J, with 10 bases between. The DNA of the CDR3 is TGTGCCAGCAGCTTTGACAGTACGGGCTACACCTTC. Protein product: CASSFDSTGYTF. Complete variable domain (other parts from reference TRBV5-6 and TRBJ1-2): DAGVTQSPTHLIKTRGQQVTLRCSPKSGHDTVSWYQQALGQGPQFIFQYYEEEERQRGNFPDRFSGHQFPNYSSELNVNALLLGDSALYLCASSFDSTGYTFGSGTRLTVV.

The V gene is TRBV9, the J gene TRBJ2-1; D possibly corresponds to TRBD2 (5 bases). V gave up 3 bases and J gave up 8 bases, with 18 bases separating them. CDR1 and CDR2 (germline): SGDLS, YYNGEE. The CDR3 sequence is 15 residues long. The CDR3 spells CASSAAGAEGDEQFF. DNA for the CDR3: TGTGCCAGCAGCGCCGCAGGAGCTGAGGGTGATGAGCAGTTCTTC.

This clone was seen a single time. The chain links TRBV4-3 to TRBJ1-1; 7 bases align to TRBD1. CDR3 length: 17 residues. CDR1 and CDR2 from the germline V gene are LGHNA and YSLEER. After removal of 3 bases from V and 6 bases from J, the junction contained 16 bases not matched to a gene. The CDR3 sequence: CASSHVYKNDRDAEAFF. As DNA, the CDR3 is TGCGCCAGCAGCCACGTCTACAAAAACGACAGGGACGCTGAAGCTTTCTTT.

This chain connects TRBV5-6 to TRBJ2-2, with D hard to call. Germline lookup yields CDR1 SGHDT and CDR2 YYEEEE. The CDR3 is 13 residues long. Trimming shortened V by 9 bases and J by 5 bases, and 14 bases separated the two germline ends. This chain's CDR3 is CATTTSRTGELFF. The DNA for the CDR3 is TGTGCCACCACTACTTCTAGGACCGGGGAGCTGTTTTTT.

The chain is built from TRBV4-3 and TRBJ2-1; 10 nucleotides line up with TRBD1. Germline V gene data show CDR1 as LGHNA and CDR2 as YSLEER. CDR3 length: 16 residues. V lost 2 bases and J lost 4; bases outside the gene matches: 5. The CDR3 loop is CASSQLTGGYYNEQFF. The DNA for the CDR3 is TGCGCCAGCAGCCAATTGACAGGGGGCTATTACAATGAGCAGTTCTTC.

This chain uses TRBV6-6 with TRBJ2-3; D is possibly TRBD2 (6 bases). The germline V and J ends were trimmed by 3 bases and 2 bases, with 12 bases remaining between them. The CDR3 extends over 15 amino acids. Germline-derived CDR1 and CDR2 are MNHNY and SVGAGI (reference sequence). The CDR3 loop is CASSYWGGFTDTQYF. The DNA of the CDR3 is TGTGCCAGCAGTTATTGGGGAGGATTCACAGATACGCAGTATTTT.

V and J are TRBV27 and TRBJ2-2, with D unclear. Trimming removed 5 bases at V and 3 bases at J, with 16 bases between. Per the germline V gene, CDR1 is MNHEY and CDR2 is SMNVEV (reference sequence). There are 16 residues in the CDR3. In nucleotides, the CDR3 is TGTGCCAGCAGTACGACCGGGCCCAGAGACACCGGGGAGCTGTTTTTT. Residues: CASSTTGPRDTGELFF.

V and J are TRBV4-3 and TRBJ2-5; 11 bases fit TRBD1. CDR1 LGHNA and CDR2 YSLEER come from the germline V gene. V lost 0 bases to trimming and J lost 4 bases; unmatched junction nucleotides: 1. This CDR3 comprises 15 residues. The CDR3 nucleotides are TGCGCCAGCAGCCAAGACGGGACAGGGGGAGAGACCCAGTACTTC. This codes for CASSQDGTGGETQYF.

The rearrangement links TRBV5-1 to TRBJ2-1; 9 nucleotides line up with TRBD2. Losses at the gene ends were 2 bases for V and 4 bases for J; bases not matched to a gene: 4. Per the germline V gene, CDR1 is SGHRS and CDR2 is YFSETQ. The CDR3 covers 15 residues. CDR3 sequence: CASSLRTSEYNEQFF. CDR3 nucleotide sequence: TGCGCCAGCAGCTTAAGGACTAGCGAATACAATGAGCAGTTCTTC.

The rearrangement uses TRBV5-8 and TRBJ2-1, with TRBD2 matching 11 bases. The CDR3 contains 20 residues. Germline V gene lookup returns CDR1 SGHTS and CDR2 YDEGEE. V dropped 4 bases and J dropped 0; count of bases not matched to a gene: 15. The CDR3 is CASSDTSGRTLIPSYNEQFF. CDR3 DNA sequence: TGTGCCAGCAGCGACACTAGCGGGAGAACCTTAATACCCTCCTACAATGAGCAGTTCTTC.